The TCR beta chain under discussion was sequenced for a study of cytomegalovirus exposure and HLA in healthy donors. 13 Jbeta primers and 60 Vbeta primers were used for the PCR. The repertoire was sequenced with immunoSEQ multiplex PCR; TCRdb's copy has only in-frame clones and lacks some. The table has under 200,000 clones, around 80% seen once. V shed 4 bases and J 6 bases; nucleotides not matched to a gene: 9. The germline CDR1 and CDR2 sequences are LNHDA and SQIVND (reference sequence). The CDR3 loop spans 17 amino acids. The chain carries TRBV19 and TRBJ2-1; 13 bases fit TRBD2. Sequenced input: PBMCs. The TCR was taken from a woman between 45 and 60 years old in good health and CMV-seropositive. The CDR3 DNA reads as TGTGCCAGTAGTACCTGGACTAGCGGGGGAGAAGGCAATGAGCAGTTCTTC. Amino acids: CASSTWTSGGEGNEQFF.